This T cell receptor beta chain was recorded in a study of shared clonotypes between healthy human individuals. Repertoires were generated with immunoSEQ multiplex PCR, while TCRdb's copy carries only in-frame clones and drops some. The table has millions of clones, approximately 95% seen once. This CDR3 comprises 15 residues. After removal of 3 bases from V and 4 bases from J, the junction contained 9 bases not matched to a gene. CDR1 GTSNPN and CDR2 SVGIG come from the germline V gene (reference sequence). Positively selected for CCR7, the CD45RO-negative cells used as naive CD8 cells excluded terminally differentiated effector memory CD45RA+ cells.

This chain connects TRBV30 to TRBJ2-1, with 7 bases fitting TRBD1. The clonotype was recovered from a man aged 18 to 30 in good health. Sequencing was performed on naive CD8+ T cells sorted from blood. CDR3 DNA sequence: TGTGCCTGGAGCCAGGGGGTCAGCTTATACAATGAGCAGTTCTTC. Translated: CAWSQGVSLYNEQFF. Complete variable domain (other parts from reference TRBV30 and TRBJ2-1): SQTIHQWPATLVQPVGSPLSLECTVEGTSNPNLYWYRQAAGRGLQLLFYSVGIGQISSEVPQNLSASRPQDRQFILSSKKLLLSDSGFYLCAWSQGVSLYNEQFFGPGTRLTVL.